A selection of T cell receptor beta chains follows, all from one sample in a study of blood T cell repertoires in COVID-19. Generated by immunoSEQ multiplex PCR, the TCRdb table keeps only in-frame clones and is missing some. This table holds a few hundred thousand clones, more than 85% found once. Specimen: PBMCs or T cells enriched from blood (not recorded which). The receptors were gathered from a middle-aged woman who had been exposed to COVID-19. The CDR3 runs from the conserved cysteine through the conserved F or W.

v_call cdr3_aa
TRBV6-1 CASSDVRGAGNQPQHF
TRBV6-5 CASSYGGTGSGYTF
TRBV10-1 CASSDGGVSYEQYF
TRBV7-9 CASITVQANTEAFF
TRBV5-4 CASSYGGRVGNEQFF
TRBV7-9 CASSPRDSDQPQHF
TRBV7-2 CASSLEGGTGGYTF
TRBV5-1 CASSLGQGYHEQYF
TRBV13 CASSPRGHSVEAEAFF
TRBV7-8 CASSAVPGLASKNIQYF
TRBV6-4 CASSQGSNQPQHF
TRBV2 CASSLLISGDGYTF
TRBV29-1 CSVEPDRGYGYTF
TRBV5-4 CASSSGLAGGTQYF
TRBV12-5 CASGLVLPGQGTEAFF
TRBV9 CASSVEPLRGGHSSYNEQFF
TRBV5-1 CASSLAAGGQGDPMFF
TRBV24-1 CATSDLGRGPHGYTF
TRBV9 CASSVMQNSYEQYF
TRBV25-1 CASSDWTVSATNEKLFF
TRBV7-6 CASSWGLAGNTDTQYF
TRBV19 CASSIGPDTQYF